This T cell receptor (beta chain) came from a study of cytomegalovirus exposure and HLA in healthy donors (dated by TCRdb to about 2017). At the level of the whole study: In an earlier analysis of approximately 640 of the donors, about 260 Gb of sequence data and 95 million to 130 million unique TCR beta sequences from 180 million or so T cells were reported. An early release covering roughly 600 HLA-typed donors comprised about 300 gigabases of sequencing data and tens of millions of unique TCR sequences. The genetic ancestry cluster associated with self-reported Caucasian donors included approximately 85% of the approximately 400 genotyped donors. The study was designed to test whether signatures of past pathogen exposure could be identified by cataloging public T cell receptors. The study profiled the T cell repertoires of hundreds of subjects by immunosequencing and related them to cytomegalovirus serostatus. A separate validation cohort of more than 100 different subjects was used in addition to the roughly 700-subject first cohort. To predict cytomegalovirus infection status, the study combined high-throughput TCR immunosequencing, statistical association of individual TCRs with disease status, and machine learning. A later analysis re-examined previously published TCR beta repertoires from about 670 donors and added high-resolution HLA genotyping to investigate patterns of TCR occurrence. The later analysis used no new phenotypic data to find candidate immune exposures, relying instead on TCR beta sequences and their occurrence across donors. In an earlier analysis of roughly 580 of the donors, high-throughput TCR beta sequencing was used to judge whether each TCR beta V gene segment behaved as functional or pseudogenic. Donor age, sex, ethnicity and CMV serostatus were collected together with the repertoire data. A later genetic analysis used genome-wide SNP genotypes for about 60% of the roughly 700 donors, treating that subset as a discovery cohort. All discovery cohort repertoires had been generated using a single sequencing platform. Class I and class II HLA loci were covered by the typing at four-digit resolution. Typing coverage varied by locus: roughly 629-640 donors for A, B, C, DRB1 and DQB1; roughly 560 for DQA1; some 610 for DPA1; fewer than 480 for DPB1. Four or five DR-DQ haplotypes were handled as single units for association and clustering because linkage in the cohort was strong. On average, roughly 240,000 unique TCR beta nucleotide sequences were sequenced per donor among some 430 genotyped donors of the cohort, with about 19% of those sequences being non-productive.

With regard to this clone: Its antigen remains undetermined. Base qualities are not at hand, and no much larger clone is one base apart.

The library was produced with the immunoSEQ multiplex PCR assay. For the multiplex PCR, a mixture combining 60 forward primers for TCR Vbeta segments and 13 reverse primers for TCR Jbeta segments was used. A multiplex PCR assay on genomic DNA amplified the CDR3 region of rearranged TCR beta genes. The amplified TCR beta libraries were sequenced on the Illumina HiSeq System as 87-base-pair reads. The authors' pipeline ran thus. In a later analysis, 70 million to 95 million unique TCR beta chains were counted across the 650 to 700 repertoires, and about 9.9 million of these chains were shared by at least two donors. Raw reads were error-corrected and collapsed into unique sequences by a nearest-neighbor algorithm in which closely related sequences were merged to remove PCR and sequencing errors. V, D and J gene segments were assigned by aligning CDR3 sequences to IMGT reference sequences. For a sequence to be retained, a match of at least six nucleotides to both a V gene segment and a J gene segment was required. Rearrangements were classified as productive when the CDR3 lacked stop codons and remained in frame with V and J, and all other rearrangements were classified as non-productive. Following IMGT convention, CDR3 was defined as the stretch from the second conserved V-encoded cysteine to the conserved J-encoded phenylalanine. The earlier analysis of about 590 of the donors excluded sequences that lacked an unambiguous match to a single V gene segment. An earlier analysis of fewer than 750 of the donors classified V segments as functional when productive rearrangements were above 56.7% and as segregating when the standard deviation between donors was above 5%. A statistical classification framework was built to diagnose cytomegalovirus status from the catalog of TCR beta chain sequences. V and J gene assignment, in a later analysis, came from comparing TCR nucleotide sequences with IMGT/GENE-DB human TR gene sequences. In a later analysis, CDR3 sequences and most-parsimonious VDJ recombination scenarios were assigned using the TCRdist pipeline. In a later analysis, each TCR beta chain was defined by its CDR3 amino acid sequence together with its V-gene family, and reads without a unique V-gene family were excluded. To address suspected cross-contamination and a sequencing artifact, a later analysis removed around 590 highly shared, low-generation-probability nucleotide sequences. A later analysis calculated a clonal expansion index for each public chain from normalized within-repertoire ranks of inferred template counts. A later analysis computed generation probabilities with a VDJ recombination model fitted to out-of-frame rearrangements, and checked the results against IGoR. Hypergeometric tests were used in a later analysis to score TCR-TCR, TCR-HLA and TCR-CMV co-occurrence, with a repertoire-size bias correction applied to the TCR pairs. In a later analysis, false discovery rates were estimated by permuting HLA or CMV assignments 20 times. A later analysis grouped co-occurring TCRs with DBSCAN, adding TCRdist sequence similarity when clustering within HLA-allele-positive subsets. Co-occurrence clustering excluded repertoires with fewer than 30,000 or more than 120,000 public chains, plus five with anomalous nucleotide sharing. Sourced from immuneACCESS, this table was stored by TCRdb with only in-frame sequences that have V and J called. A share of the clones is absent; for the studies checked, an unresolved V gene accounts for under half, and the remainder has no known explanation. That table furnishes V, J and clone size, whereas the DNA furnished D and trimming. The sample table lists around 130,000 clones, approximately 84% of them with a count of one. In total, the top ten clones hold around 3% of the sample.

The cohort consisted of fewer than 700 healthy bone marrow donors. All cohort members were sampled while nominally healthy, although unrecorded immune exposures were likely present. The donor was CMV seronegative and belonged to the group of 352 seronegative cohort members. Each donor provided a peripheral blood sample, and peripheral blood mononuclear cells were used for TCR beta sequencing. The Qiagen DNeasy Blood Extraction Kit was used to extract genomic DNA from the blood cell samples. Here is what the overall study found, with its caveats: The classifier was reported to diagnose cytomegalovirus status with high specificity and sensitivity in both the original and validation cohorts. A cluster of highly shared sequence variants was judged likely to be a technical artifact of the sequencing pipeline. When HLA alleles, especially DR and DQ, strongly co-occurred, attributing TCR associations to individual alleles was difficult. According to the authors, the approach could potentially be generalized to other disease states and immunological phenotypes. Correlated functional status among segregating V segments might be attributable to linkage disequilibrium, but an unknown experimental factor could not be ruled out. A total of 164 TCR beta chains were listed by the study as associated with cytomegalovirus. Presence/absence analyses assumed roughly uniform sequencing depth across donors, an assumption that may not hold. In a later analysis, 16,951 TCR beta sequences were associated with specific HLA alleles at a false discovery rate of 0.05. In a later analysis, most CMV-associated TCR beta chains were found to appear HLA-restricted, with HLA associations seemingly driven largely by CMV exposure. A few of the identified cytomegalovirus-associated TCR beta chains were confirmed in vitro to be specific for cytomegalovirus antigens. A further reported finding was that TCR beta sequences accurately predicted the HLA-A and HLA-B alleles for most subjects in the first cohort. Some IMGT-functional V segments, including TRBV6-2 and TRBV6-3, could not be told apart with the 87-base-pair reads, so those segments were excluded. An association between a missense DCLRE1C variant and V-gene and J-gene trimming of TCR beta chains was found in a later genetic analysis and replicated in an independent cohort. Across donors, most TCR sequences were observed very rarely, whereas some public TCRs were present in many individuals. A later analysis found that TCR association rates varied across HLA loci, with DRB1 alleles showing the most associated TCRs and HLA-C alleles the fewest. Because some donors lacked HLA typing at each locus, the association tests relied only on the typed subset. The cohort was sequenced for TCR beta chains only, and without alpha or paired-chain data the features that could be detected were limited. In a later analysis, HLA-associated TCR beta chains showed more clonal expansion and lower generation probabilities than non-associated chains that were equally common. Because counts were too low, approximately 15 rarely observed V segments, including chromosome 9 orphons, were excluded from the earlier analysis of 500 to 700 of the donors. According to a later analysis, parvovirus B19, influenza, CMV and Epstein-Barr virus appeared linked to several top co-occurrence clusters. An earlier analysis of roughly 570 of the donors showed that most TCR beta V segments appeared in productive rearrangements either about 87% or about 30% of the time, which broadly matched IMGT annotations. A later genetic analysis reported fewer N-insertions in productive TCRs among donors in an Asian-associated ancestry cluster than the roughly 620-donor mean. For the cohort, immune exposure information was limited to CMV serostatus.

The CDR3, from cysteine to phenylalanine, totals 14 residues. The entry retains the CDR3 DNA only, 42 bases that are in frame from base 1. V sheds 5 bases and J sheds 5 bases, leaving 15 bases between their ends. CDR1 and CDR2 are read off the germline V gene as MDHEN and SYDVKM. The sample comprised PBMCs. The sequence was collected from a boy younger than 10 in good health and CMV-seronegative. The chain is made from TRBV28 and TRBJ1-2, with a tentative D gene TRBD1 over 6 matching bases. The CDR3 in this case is CASSAEIQGYGYTF. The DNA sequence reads TGTGCCAGCAGTGCCGAAATACAGGGTTATGGCTACACCTTC.